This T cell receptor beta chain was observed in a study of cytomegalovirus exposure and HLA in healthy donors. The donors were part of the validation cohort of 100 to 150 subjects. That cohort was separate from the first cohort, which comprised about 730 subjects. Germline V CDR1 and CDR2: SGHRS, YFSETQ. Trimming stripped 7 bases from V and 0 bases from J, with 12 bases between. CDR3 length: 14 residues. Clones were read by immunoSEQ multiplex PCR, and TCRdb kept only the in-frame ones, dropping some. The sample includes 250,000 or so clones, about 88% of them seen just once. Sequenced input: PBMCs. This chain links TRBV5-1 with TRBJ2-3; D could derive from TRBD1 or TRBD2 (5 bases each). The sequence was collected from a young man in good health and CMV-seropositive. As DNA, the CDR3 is TGCGCCAGCTCCCCGGGACCTAGCACAGATACGCAGTATTTT. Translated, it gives CASSPGPSTDTQYF.